This T cell receptor (beta chain) came from a study of glioma-infiltrating T cells after dendritic cell vaccination. Study at large: Autologous tumor lysate was loaded overnight onto monocyte-derived dendritic cells grown about seven days with IL-4 and GM-CSF.

Per germline, CDR1 SGHRS and CDR2 YFSETQ. The length of the CDR3 is 14 residues. V was clipped by 2 bases and J by 4 bases, with 13 bases between them. The assay was immunoSEQ multiplex PCR, and TCRdb's table has in-frame clones only and misses some. The sample records 71,000 or so clones, approximately 81% being singletons. This receptor was identified in a human donor with glioblastoma. This chain uses TRBV5-1 with TRBJ2-7; D uncertain. This specimen was blood, taken before dendritic cell vaccination. The CDR3 reads CASSLLSAAYEQYF. CDR3 coding DNA: TGCGCCAGCAGCTTATTGTCCGCCGCGTACGAGCAGTACTTC.